The clone carrying this T cell receptor (beta chain) was counted a single time. Antigen unknown. This sample is drawn from a study of PD-1 blockade in mismatch repair-deficient tumors. Study-level findings and limits: After pembrolizumab, tumor-resident clones rose rapidly, then generally contracted before radiologic responses.

TCRdb keeps only in-frame clones here, not all; method: immunoSEQ multiplex PCR. The sample includes some 120,000 clones, about 83% of them seen just once. This TCR was sampled from an adult with mismatch repair-deficient cancer. The sequences come from peripheral blood, collected just over 59 weeks after starting pembrolizumab.

The CDR3 is CASSYSGTGFRTFF. For the CDR3, the DNA is TGTGCCAGCAGTTACTCTGGGACAGGGTTTAGGACGTTCTTC. J is TRBJ2-1 and V is TRBV6-6; TRBD1 agrees at 9 bases. The length of the CDR3 is 14 residues. CDR1 is MNHNY and CDR2 is SVGAGI in the germline V gene (reference sequence). J lost 15 bases, V lost 0 bases, and 9 bases had no gene match.